These T cell receptor beta chains were read from a single sample in a study of siplizumab effects on memory and regulatory T cells. Using immunoSEQ multiplex PCR, the repertoire was profiled, and TCRdb retains in-frame clones only, with some absent. This table has about 100,000 clones, more than 85% appearing once. Sequencing was performed on CD4+ T cells sorted from blood. The receptors come from a human donor in good health. Some clones in this sample may be carry-over from other donors' samples. Both conserved end residues are part of each CDR3. The D gene is left open where the match is weak. Size tells how often a clone was seen (once, few, many) or the class of an expanded clone, and some rows leave it out.

J gene: TRBJ2-7; D gene: NA; clone size: NA; V gene: TRBV10-3; CDR3 DNA: TGTGCCATCAGTGCGATGGGTCAGGGAAAAAACGAGCAGTACTTC; CDR3 protein: CAISAMGQGKNEQYF
J gene: TRBJ2-5; D gene: NA; clone size: NA; V gene: TRBV11-3; CDR3 DNA: TGTGCCAGCAGTTCAGGGTTCCGAGAGACCCAGTACTTC; CDR3 protein: CASSSGFRETQYF
J gene: TRBJ1-3; D gene: NA; clone size: NA; V gene: TRBV11-2; CDR3 DNA: TGTGCCAGCAGCTTATCCATTTTTGGGGGCTCTGGAAACACCATATATTTT; CDR3 protein: CASSLSIFGGSGNTIYF
J gene: TRBJ2-1; D gene: NA; clone size: NA; V gene: TRBV28; CDR3 DNA: TGTGCCAGTTCAACTCGGACGGGGAACAATGAGCAGTTCTTC; CDR3 protein: CASSTRTGNNEQFF
J gene: TRBJ2-1; D gene: TRBD1; clone size: once; V gene: TRBV28; CDR3 DNA: TGTGCCAGCACCGCACGGTCCAGGGGGCTGTTCGATGAGCAGTTCTTC; CDR3 protein: CASTARSRGLFDEQFF
J gene: TRBJ2-1; D gene: TRBD2; clone size: NA; V gene: TRBV2; CDR3 DNA: TGTGCCAGCAGTACCGGACTAGCGGGGAGCTCCTACAATGAGCAGTTCTTC; CDR3 protein: CASSTGLAGSSYNEQFF
J gene: TRBJ2-2; D gene: NA; clone size: NA; V gene: TRBV5-1; CDR3 DNA: TGCGCCAGCAGCTTGAGCCGGGCCGTCGAGGCCGGGGAGCTGTTTTTT; CDR3 protein: CASSLSRAVEAGELFF
J gene: TRBJ1-2; D gene: NA; clone size: NA; V gene: TRBV18; CDR3 DNA: TGTGCCAGCTCCTATATGAAAACAGGCGAATATGGCTACACCTTC; CDR3 protein: CASSYMKTGEYGYTF
J gene: TRBJ1-5; D gene: TRBD1; clone size: NA; V gene: TRBV6-1; CDR3 DNA: TGTGCCAGCAAAAGAAAGGACAGGGATCAGCATTTT; CDR3 protein: CASKRKDRDQHF
J gene: TRBJ1-3; D gene: NA; clone size: NA; V gene: TRBV6-6; CDR3 DNA: TGTGCCAGCAGTTACTCCGGAAACACCATATATTTT; CDR3 protein: CASSYSGNTIYF
J gene: TRBJ1-5; D gene: NA; clone size: once; V gene: TRBV19; CDR3 DNA: TGTGCCAGTAGTATAGGGGGACCCGATAATGGGCCCCAGCATTTT; CDR3 protein: CASSIGGPDNGPQHF
J gene: TRBJ2-3; D gene: TRBD1; clone size: NA; V gene: TRBV7-9; CDR3 DNA: TGTGCCAGCAGCTTGGCCAGGACAGGCCTCACAGATACGCAGTATTTT; CDR3 protein: CASSLARTGLTDTQYF
J gene: TRBJ1-2; D gene: TRBD1; clone size: NA; V gene: TRBV6-5; CDR3 DNA: TGTGCCAGCCGGGAACAGGGGGCCCTTCCCTATGGCTACACCTTC; CDR3 protein: CASREQGALPYGYTF
J gene: TRBJ1-1; D gene: NA; clone size: NA; V gene: TRBV29-1; CDR3 DNA: TGCAGCGTCGGCAGGGTTGTGGGTGAAGCTTTCTTT; CDR3 protein: CSVGRVVGEAFF
J gene: TRBJ2-3; D gene: TRBD2; clone size: NA; V gene: TRBV28; CDR3 DNA: TGTGCCAGCAGTTCACTAGCGGGGAAGTTCACAGATACGCAGTATTTT; CDR3 protein: CASSSLAGKFTDTQYF
J gene: TRBJ2-3; D gene: TRBD1; clone size: NA; V gene: TRBV19; CDR3 DNA: TGTGCCAGTAGTATCCGGGACAGGGACACAGATACGCAGTATTTT; CDR3 protein: CASSIRDRDTDTQYF
J gene: TRBJ1-2; D gene: NA; clone size: NA; V gene: TRBV30; CDR3 DNA: TGTGCCTGGAGTCCGGGGGCATACTATGGCTACACCTTC; CDR3 protein: CAWSPGAYYGYTF
J gene: TRBJ2-3; D gene: NA; clone size: NA; V gene: TRBV5-4; CDR3 DNA: TGTGCCAGCAGCTTGATGAGGGAGGAAGATACGCAGTATTTT; CDR3 protein: CASSLMREEDTQYF
J gene: TRBJ2-7; D gene: TRBD2; clone size: NA; V gene: TRBV7-2; CDR3 DNA: TGTGCCAGCAGCTTAGTGGCTAGCGGGAGATCGGGCGAGCAGTACTTC; CDR3 protein: CASSLVASGRSGEQYF
J gene: TRBJ2-4; D gene: NA; clone size: NA; V gene: TRBV6-1; CDR3 DNA: TGTGCCAGCAGTGAATTGTTAAGGAACATTCAGTACTTC; CDR3 protein: CASSELLRNIQYF
J gene: TRBJ1-2; D gene: TRBD1; clone size: NA; V gene: TRBV19; CDR3 DNA: TGTGCCAGTAGCCTTAAACAGGGGTTAGGTGATGGCTACACCTTC; CDR3 protein: CASSLKQGLGDGYTF
J gene: TRBJ1-1; D gene: NA; clone size: NA; V gene: TRBV28; CDR3 DNA: TGTGCCAGCAGCTTAATTATGGACCCCGGGCAGGGCGGGCCTGAAGCTTTCTTT; CDR3 protein: CASSLIMDPGQGGPEAFF